This is a list of T cell receptor beta chains from one sample in a study of cytomegalovirus exposure and HLA in healthy donors. Sequencing used immunoSEQ multiplex PCR; TCRdb keeps in-frame clones, though not all of them. The sample lists tens of thousands of clones, approximately 88% occurring once. What was sequenced was PBMCs. Source of these receptors: a woman in her late teens or twenties in good health and CMV-seropositive. Each CDR3 is given with its conserved first and last residue. D genes are given only for firm matches. Clone sizes are given selectively: once, few, many, or a class where the clone is expanded.

NA	TRBV11-3	TRBD2	TRBJ2-1	CASSLGAGVRQYEQFF	TGTGCCAGCAGCTTAGGAGCGGGGGTCCGCCAATATGAGCAGTTCTTC
NA	TRBV11-2	NA	TRBJ1-2	CASSPGIGRGYGYTF	TGTGCCAGCAGCCCGGGGATCGGACGGGGCTATGGCTACACCTTC
NA	TRBV27	TRBD2	TRBJ2-3	CASSLTSGGGDTQYF	TGTGCCAGCAGTTTAACTAGCGGGGGGGGCGATACGCAGTATTTT
NA	TRBV18	TRBD1	TRBJ1-3	CASSKRTGPDTIYF	TGTGCCAGCTCAAAAAGGACAGGGCCGGACACCATATATTTT
NA	TRBV9	NA	TRBJ1-6	CASSVETELSPLHF	TGTGCCAGCAGCGTGGAGACAGAACTTTCACCCCTCCACTTT
NA	TRBV9	TRBD2	TRBJ2-2	CASSVSGGATGELFF	TGTGCCAGCAGCGTGAGCGGGGGGGCCACCGGGGAGCTGTTTTTT
NA	TRBV5-5	NA	TRBJ2-7	CASSQGYPKGGEQYF	TGTGCCAGCAGCCAAGGATATCCCAAGGGAGGCGAGCAGTACTTC
NA	TRBV6-5	TRBD2	TRBJ2-5	CASSYSQRGGWETQYF	TGTGCCAGCAGTTACTCTCAGCGGGGGGGCTGGGAGACCCAGTACTTC
NA	TRBV4-1	NA	TRBJ2-1	CASSQDVNEQFF	TGCGCCAGCAGCCAAGACGTTAATGAGCAGTTCTTC
NA	TRBV5-1	NA	TRBJ2-1	CASEPPERKAYNEQFF	TGCGCCAGTGAACCTCCCGAGAGGAAAGCCTACAATGAGCAGTTCTTC
NA	TRBV18	TRBD1	TRBJ1-6	CASSPRSGQGPYNSPLHF	TGTGCCAGCTCACCAAGAAGCGGACAGGGACCCTATAATTCACCCCTCCACTTT
few	TRBV19	NA	TRBJ1-6	CASSMAGARAPLHF	TGTGCCAGTAGTATGGCGGGGGCCCGGGCACCCCTCCACTTT
NA	TRBV11-2	TRBD2	TRBJ2-3	CASSPLAGGPVDTQYF	TGTGCCAGCAGCCCTCTAGCGGGGGGGCCAGTAGATACGCAGTATTTT
NA	TRBV28	NA	TRBJ1-1	CASPNFRQKKNTEAFF	TGTGCCAGTCCCAACTTCCGACAGAAGAAGAACACTGAAGCTTTCTTT
NA	TRBV11-3	NA	TRBJ1-2	CASSPYTGLDGYTF	TGTGCCAGCAGCCCCTATACAGGGTTGGATGGCTACACCTTC
NA	TRBV4-1	TRBD1	TRBJ2-2	CASSQEADRGTGELFF	TGCGCCAGCAGCCAAGAGGCGGACAGGGGCACCGGGGAGCTGTTTTTT
few	TRBV6-6	TRBD1	TRBJ2-7	CASSLRQGLYEQYF	TGTGCCAGCAGCTTGCGACAGGGTCTCTACGAGCAGTACTTC
NA	TRBV21-1	NA	TRBJ1-5	CASSMDRDLSNQPQHF	TGTGCCAGCAGCATGGACAGGGACCTGAGCAATCAGCCCCAGCATTTT
NA	TRBV4-1	TRBD1	TRBJ1-2	CASSQPAGGVYGYTF	TGCGCCAGCAGCCAACCCGCAGGGGGCGTCTATGGCTACACCTTC
NA	TRBV7-9	NA	TRBJ1-6	CASSWRGRENSPLHF	TGTGCCAGCAGCTGGAGGGGCAGGGAAAATTCACCCCTCCACTTT
NA	TRBV27	TRBD1	TRBJ1-5	CASSLYAGGNQPQHF	TGTGCCAGCAGTTTATATGCAGGGGGGAATCAGCCCCAGCATTTT
NA	TRBV30	NA	TRBJ1-5	CAWSVPEGFGQPQHF	TGTGCCTGGAGTGTCCCCGAGGGATTCGGCCAGCCCCAGCATTTT
NA	TRBV7-6	NA	TRBJ1-2	CASSSTVRNYGYTF	TGTGCCAGCAGCTCAACAGTGCGTAACTATGGCTACACCTTC
NA	TRBV7-9	NA	TRBJ2-5	CASSLGRGGETQYF	TGTGCCAGCAGCTTAGGACGGGGTGGCGAGACCCAGTACTTC
NA	TRBV7-9	NA	TRBJ1-2	CASSLGGSYGYTF	TGTGCCAGCAGCTTAGGCGGTTCCTATGGCTACACCTTC
NA	TRBV28	TRBD2	TRBJ2-1	CASSFDGGDTYNEQFF	TGTGCCAGCAGTTTCGACGGGGGGGACACCTACAATGAGCAGTTCTTC
NA	TRBV9	TRBD2	TRBJ2-5	CASSPAGTSGGRGETQYF	TGTGCCAGCAGCCCAGCCGGGACTAGCGGGGGAAGGGGAGAGACCCAGTACTTC
NA	TRBV5-4	NA	TRBJ2-5	CASSLGLAQETQYF	TGTGCCAGCAGCTTGGGCCTAGCTCAAGAGACCCAGTACTTC
NA	TRBV27	NA	TRBJ1-2	CARAAHYGYTF	TGTGCCCGCGCCGCCCACTATGGCTACACCTTC
NA	TRBV28	TRBD2	TRBJ2-2	CAIASGGHGELFF	TGTGCCATCGCTAGCGGGGGACACGGGGAGCTGTTTTTT